A single sample gave rise to the 18 T cell receptor beta chains below, sequenced in a study of human T cells and chemical hapten exposure. The time point: pre-sensitization, week 0. The sample's treatment: therapeutic diphenylcyclopropenone sensitization with weekly scalp DPC. A single record per CDR3 protein comes from TCRdb applying MiXCR to the RACE reads. The sample carries under 400,000 distinct CDR3 sequences, roughly 4.6% recorded once. Sample: whole blood, taken in connection with sensitization to the hapten diphenylcyclopropenone (DPC). The source is a woman aged 45-60 years with alopecia areata. Some clones in this sample may be carry-over from other donors' samples.

This clonotype was observed a handful of times. The rearrangement links TRBV27 to TRBJ1-1, with 9 bases matching TRBD1. The CDR3 spans 14 residues. V was clipped by 7 bases and J by 8 bases; unmatched bases: 11. Germline CDR1 is MNHEY and CDR2 is SMNVEV (reference sequence). In nucleotides, the CDR3 is TGTGCCAGCAAGCCCGGACAGGGGTTAGGGGAAGCTTTCTTT. It encodes CASKPGQGLGEAFF.

Only a few counts were recorded for this clonotype. This rearrangement joins TRBV15 to TRBJ1-2; 8 bases align to TRBD1. Unmatched junction bases numbered 4, after V lost 0 bases and J lost 4 bases. The CDR3 sequence is 15 residues long. CDR1 and CDR2 from the germline V gene are LNHNV and YYDKDF (reference sequence). The CDR3 DNA reads as TGTGCCACCAGCAGAGAGGCAGGGGGCTTCTATGGCTACACCTTC. Its protein product is CATSREAGGFYGYTF.

This clonotype has just one count. The gene calls are TRBV9 and TRBJ2-1; 9 bases are a match to TRBD2. This CDR3 contains 15 residues. V gave up 4 bases and J gave up 2 bases; unmatched junction bases: 4. In germline, CDR1 is SGDLS, CDR2 YYNGEE. This CDR3 is CASSPSGITYNEQFF. The CDR3 region has the DNA TGTGCCAGCAGCCCTAGCGGGATTACCTACAATGAGCAGTTCTTC. The full variable domain, rest sourced from reference TRBV9 and TRBJ2-1, is DSGVTQTPKHLITATGQRVTLRCSPRSGDLSVYWYQQSLDQGLQFLIQYYNGEERAKGNILERFSAQQFPDLHSELNLSSLELGDSALYFCASSPSGITYNEQFFGPGTRLTVL.

This chain joins TRBV5-1 and TRBJ2-7; 7 bases fit TRBD2. The V gene's germline CDR1 is SGHRS and CDR2 YFSETQ. The CDR3 covers 12 residues. The V segment lost 4 bases and the J segment 4 bases; nucleotides outside the gene matches: 2. The CDR3 region is CASSGEGYEQYF. The DNA of the CDR3 is TGCGCCAGCAGCGGGGAGGGGTACGAGCAGTACTTC.

This clonotype has ten or more counts. CDR3 amino acids: CASSDWGANTEAFF. CDR3 nucleotides: TGTGCCAGCAGTGATTGGGGCGCGAACACTGAAGCTTTCTTT. This rearrangement joins TRBV6-1 to TRBJ1-1, with a tentative D call TRBD1 (5 bases). V was pared by 3 bases and J by 1 base, with 9 bases between. The germline V gene has CDR1 MNHNS and CDR2 SASEGT. The CDR3 is 14 residues long.

This clonotype was recorded at least ten times. CDR3 bases: TGTGCCAGCAGCTGGGGAGGGGGTAGCAATCAGCCCCAGCATTTT. As protein: CASSWGGGSNQPQHF. The gene calls are TRBV13 and TRBJ1-5; a weak D match, TRBD1 (6 bases). The germline V gene has CDR1 PRHDT and CDR2 FYEKMQ (reference sequence). The CDR3 is 15 residues long. V was pared by 4 bases and J by 0 bases, with 10 bases between.

The rearrangement links TRBV2 to TRBJ2-5; D uncertain. Per germline, CDR1 SNHLY and CDR2 FYNNEI. The germline V and J ends were trimmed by 3 bases and 6 bases, with 11 bases remaining between them. CDR3 size: 13 residues. The CDR3 DNA sequence: TGTGCCAGCAGTGAGACGGCTTCCAAGACCCAGTACTTC. Translating gives CASSETASKTQYF.

In this sample, this clonotype turned up many times. The genes are TRBV7-8 and TRBJ1-6; D gene uncertain. The CDR3 has 14 residues. The V gene lost 0 bases and the J gene lost 6 bases, with 6 bases spanning the gap. CDR1 and CDR2 (germline): SGHVS, FQNEAQ. The CDR3 coding sequence is TGTGCCAGCAGCTTAGCGGGGTCTAATTCACCCCTCCACTTT. It encodes CASSLAGSNSPLHF.

The chain combines TRBV20-1 with TRBJ2-1; the D is unclear. The CDR3 is 16 amino acids. Germline V CDR1 and CDR2: DFQATT, SNEGSKA (reference sequence). Trimming left V 0 bases short and J 7 bases short, with 19 bases between. The CDR3 sequence is CSARDPSTTLFNEQFF. The CDR3 DNA is TGCAGTGCTAGAGATCCCTCCACCACCCTCTTTAATGAGCAGTTCTTC.

The gene calls are TRBV29-1 and TRBJ1-2; TRBD1 aligns across 8 bases. There are 12 residues in the CDR3. V lost 7 bases, J lost 3 bases, and 4 bases stayed unmatched. Germline values: CDR1 SQVTM, CDR2 ANQGSEA. CDR3 DNA: TGCAGCGCTGAGGACAGGGACTATGGCTACACCTTC. It codes for CSAEDRDYGYTF. Using reference TRBV29-1 and TRBJ1-2 for the parts outside the CDR3, the full variable domain is SAVISQKPSRDICQRGTSLTIQCQVDSQVTMMFWYRQQPGQSLTLIATANQGSEATYESGFVIDKFPISRPNLTFSTLTVSNMSPEDSSIYLCSAEDRDYGYTFGSGTRLTVV.

The V gene is TRBV3-1, the J gene TRBJ2-1; no clear D gene. The V and J ends lost 5 bases and 1 base respectively, with 15 bases between them. Looked up from germline, CDR1 is LGHDT and CDR2 is YNNKEL (reference sequence). The CDR3 is 16 residues long. The CDR3 bases are TGTGCCAGCAGCATCGACCCCCTTGGATCCTACAATGAGCAGTTCTTC. Its protein product is CASSIDPLGSYNEQFF.

V gene TRBV28 combines with J gene TRBJ2-7; 9 positions agree with TRBD1. Per the germline V gene, CDR1 is MDHEN and CDR2 is SYDVKM. The trim removed 10 bases at V and 3 bases at J, leaving 10 bases unmatched. CDR3 length: 14 residues. The CDR3 nucleotides are TGTGCCACCACAGGGGGCGGGGGTCTCTACGAGCAGTACTTC. Translated, it gives CATTGGGGLYEQYF.

This clonotype has a handful of counts. The chain joins TRBV7-2 to TRBJ1-1, with a tentative D call TRBD1 (5 bases). The germline CDR1 and CDR2 sequences are SGHTA and FQGNSA. The CDR3 has 14 amino acids. V dropped 4 bases and J dropped 0 bases, with 9 bases sitting between them. The DNA for the CDR3 is TGTGCCAGCAGCTACATGACAGTGAACACTGAAGCTTTCTTT. Its protein is CASSYMTVNTEAFF.

This chain connects TRBV6-2 or TRBV6-3 to TRBJ1-1; 7 bases match TRBD1. CDR3 size: 16 residues. J lost 4 bases, V lost 5 bases, and 13 bases had no gene match. Germline CDR1 MNHEY, CDR2 SVGEGT. The CDR3: CASSTRLTGVVTEAFF. The CDR3 DNA reads as TGTGCCAGCAGTACGCGACTAACAGGGGTTGTCACTGAAGCTTTCTTT.

As to this clonotype: A much bigger clone sits one base away, suggesting this may be a read error. This sequence joins TRBV10-1 and TRBJ2-3; D possibly corresponds to TRBD2 (6 bases). Germline V lookup: CDR1 WNHNN, CDR2 SYGVQD (reference sequence). This CDR3 comprises 17 residues. CDR3 DNA: TGCGCCAACAGTGACGGTCGGCGGGGCCCTGCGGGAGATACGCAGTATTTT. This gives the protein CANSDGRRGPAGDTQYF.

This clonotype appeared many times. The chain carries TRBV29-1 and TRBJ2-1; the match to TRBD2 covers 10 bases. This CDR3 has 13 amino acids. Trimming took 0 bases from V and 15 from J; bases not matched to a gene: 8. Germline CDR1 is SQVTM and CDR2 is ANQGSEA. CDR3 sequence reads: CSVEDRSSGGWFF. CDR3 DNA sequence: TGCAGCGTTGAAGATCGTAGTAGCGGGGGGTGGTTCTTC.

Ten or more counts support this clonotype. The CDR3 loop reads CASTEDRSSYEQYF. For the CDR3, the DNA is TGTGCCAGCACCGAAGACAGGAGTTCCTACGAGCAGTACTTC. This sequence joins TRBV6-2 or TRBV6-3 and TRBJ2-7, with D possibly being TRBD1 (6 bases). Per the germline V gene, CDR1 is MNHEY and CDR2 is SVGEGT. V was trimmed by 7 bases and J by 1 base, leaving 14 bases between them. CDR3 size: 14 residues.

This clonotype was seen repeatedly, ten times or more. V and J are TRBV25-1 and TRBJ2-3; the D gene is possibly TRBD2 (6 bases). The CDR3 is 13 residues long. The ends were cut back, 6 bases at V and 5 bases at J, with 12 bases in the middle. CDR1 MGHDK and CDR2 SYGVNS come from the germline V gene. CDR3 region: CASRRLGGDTQYF. CDR3 bases: TGTGCCAGCAGAAGGCTGGGGGGAGATACGCAGTATTTT. Variable domain in full (rest from reference TRBV25-1 and TRBJ2-3): EADIYQTPRYLVIGTGKKITLECSQTMGHDKMYWYQQDPGMELHLIHYSYGVNSTEKGDLSSESTVSRIRTEHFPLTLESARPSHTSQYLCASRRLGGDTQYFGPGTRLTVL.